Shown below are 26 T cell receptor beta chains from a single sample sequenced in a study of T-cell memory formation after mild COVID-19. TCRdb passed the 5' RACE reads through MiXCR, listing each CDR3 protein once. The sample lists 300,000 or so distinct CDR3 sequences; about 16% were seen once. The sequenced sample consisted of PBMCs or a T cell subset sorted from them (not recorded which). The receptors were sampled from a man aged 18-30 years who had mild COVID-19 (a few samples of this study predate the infection). Cell type and time point are not known.

In this sample, this clonotype turned up many times. The CDR3 DNA reads as TGTGCCAGCACTATTGGGGGGGCTAGTCAGCCCCAGCATTTT. It is translated as CASTIGGASQPQHF. The chain joins TRBV12-3 or TRBV12-4 to TRBJ1-5; possible D gene TRBD1, 6 bases. The CDR3 consists of 14 residues. The germline V and J ends were trimmed by 7 bases and 6 bases, with 16 bases remaining between them.

This clonotype was counted ten times or more. The J gene is TRBJ2-7, the V gene TRBV27; TRBD2 is a possible D gene (7 bases). CDR1 is MNHEY and CDR2 is SMNVEV in the germline V gene (reference sequence). V lost 5 bases, J lost 0 bases, and 17 bases lay in between. The CDR3 is 16 amino acids. The CDR3 sequence is CASSQPGGPGSYEQYV. The CDR3 DNA is TGTGCCAGCAGTCAACCCGGGGGGCCGGGCTCCTACGAGCAGTACGTC.

The CDR3, as DNA: TGTGCCAGCAGCTGGGCGGCGGCAGCGGCCGAGGGTGGCTACACCTTC. Its protein is CASSWAAAAAEGGYTF. The chain joins TRBV7-9 to TRBJ1-2; D is undetermined. V gave up 4 bases and J gave up 7 bases, with 22 bases separating them. Germline V gives CDR1 SEHNR, CDR2 FQNEAQ (reference sequence). The CDR3 consists of 16 residues.

This clonotype was detected ten times or more. The rearrangement joins TRBV6-5 to TRBJ2-1; TRBD1 matches 8 bases. V gave up 6 bases and J gave up 7 bases; unmatched junction bases: 5. The CDR3 covers 13 residues. CDR1 is MNHEY and CDR2 is SVGAGI in the germline V gene. DNA for the CDR3: TGTGCCAGCAGCACCACAGGGGGAAATGAGCAGTTCTTC. Its translation: CASSTTGGNEQFF.

CDR3 loop: CASSHPLGRGNEQFF. CDR3 nucleotide sequence: TGCGCCAGCAGCCACCCATTAGGGCGGGGGAACGAGCAGTTCTTC. The chain is built from TRBV4-1 and TRBJ2-1, with TRBD2 matching over 7 bases. The CDR3 totals 15 residues. With 3 bases clipped from V and 10 bases from J, the junction kept 12 bases outside the gene matches. Looked up from germline, CDR1 is MGHRA and CDR2 is YSYEKL.

This rearrangement joins TRBV12-3 or TRBV12-4 to TRBJ2-5; D might be TRBD1 (5 bases). Trimming cost V 6 bases and J 7 bases, with 12 bases left between them. This CDR3 has 12 amino acids. The CDR3 is CASSLHQGTQYF. The CDR3 DNA reads as TGTGCCAGCAGCCTCCACCAGGGGACCCAGTACTTC.

CDR3 nucleotide sequence: TGTGCCAGTAGTCCAGGAGTATCAAGTAGCACTGAAGCTTTCTTT. The encoded protein is CASSPGVSSSTEAFF. The chain has TRBV19 and TRBJ1-1; no reliable D call. The V gene's germline CDR1 is LNHDA and CDR2 SQIVND (reference sequence). Trimming took 5 bases from V and 4 from J, leaving 17 bases between them. The CDR3 loop spans 15 amino acids.

In this sample, this clonotype turned up a few times. V and J are TRBV2 and TRBJ2-5; D not certain. Looked up from germline, CDR1 is SNHLY and CDR2 is FYNNEI. CDR3 length: 13 residues. V gave up 8 bases and J gave up 2 bases, with 12 bases separating them. In DNA, the CDR3 is TGTGCCAGCGGGTTCGCAGGTCAAGAGACCCAGTACTTC. As protein: CASGFAGQETQYF.

This clonotype came up a few times. The chain is built from TRBV6-4 and TRBJ2-7; TRBD1 matches 9 bases. Germline CDR1 reads MRHNA; CDR2 reads SNTAGT. This CDR3 region has 15 residues. With V trimmed by 4 bases and J by 2 bases, 6 bases remained unmatched. CDR3: CASSVDRGIAYEQYF. For the CDR3, the DNA is TGTGCCAGCAGTGTCGACAGGGGGATTGCCTACGAGCAGTACTTC.

The chain carries TRBV6-6 and TRBJ2-2, with D unclear. V lost 2 bases and J lost 3, with 7 bases in between. This CDR3 contains 14 residues. Looked up from germline, CDR1 is MNHNY and CDR2 is SVGAGI (reference sequence). CDR3 nucleotide sequence: TGTGCCAGCAGTTACGAGCACCACACCGGGGAGCTGTTTTTT. Its protein product is CASSYEHHTGELFF.

The chain recombines TRBV5-1 with TRBJ2-5; no firm D call. V was pared by 0 bases and J by 5 bases, with 17 bases between. CDR3 size: 16 residues. CDR1 and CDR2 from the germline V gene are SGHRS and YFSETQ. For the CDR3, the DNA is TGCGCCAGCAGCTTGGGGGCTGCAGCCCCCCTGGAGACCCAGTACTTC. Its translation is CASSLGAAAPLETQYF.

J is TRBJ2-1 and V is TRBV3-1, with 9 bases identical to TRBD2. This CDR3 has 12 residues. Germline V CDR1 and CDR2: LGHDT, YNNKEL (reference sequence). The V gene end was trimmed by 7 bases and the J gene end by 6 bases; junction bases not matched to a gene: 1. CDR3 region: CASKAGGNEQFF. The DNA of the CDR3 is TGTGCCAGCAAAGCGGGGGGCAATGAGCAGTTCTTC.

Many counts were recorded for this clonotype. The chain recombines TRBV28 with TRBJ2-1; D is unclear. Trimming shortened V by 1 base and J by 0 bases, and 10 bases separated the two germline ends. CDR3 length equals 16 residues. CDR1 is MDHEN and CDR2 is SYDVKM in the germline V gene. The CDR3 sequence: CASSLSGPSSYNEQFF. The DNA of the CDR3 is TGTGCCAGCAGTTTATCCGGACCAAGCTCCTACAATGAGCAGTTCTTC.

As to this clonotype: The junction and the germline gene differ at one end; a read error may be behind it. J is TRBJ2-1 and V is TRBV6-2 or TRBV6-3; TRBD1 or TRBD2 may be the D gene (6 bases each). This CDR3 is 12 amino acids long. The V gene's germline CDR1 is MNHEY and CDR2 SVGEGT. Here the CDR3 reads CASSYPGGRFLF. The CDR3, as DNA: TGTGCCAGCAGTTACCCCGGGGGCCGATTCCTCTTC.

This CDR3 is CASSLIGTEAFF. CDR3 bases: TGCGCCAGCAGCTTGATTGGCACTGAAGCTTTCTTT. This chain links TRBV5-1 with TRBJ1-1; no definite D call. V lost 1 base and J 4 bases, leaving 5 bases between the germline ends. This CDR3 spans 12 amino acids. CDR1 is SGHRS and CDR2 is YFSETQ in the germline V gene.

This clonotype was picked up a small number of times. The chain recombines TRBV7-6 with TRBJ2-5; D gene ambiguous. V dropped 1 base and J dropped 2 bases, with 11 bases sitting between them. This CDR3 is built from 15 residues. Germline-derived CDR1 and CDR2 are SGHVS and FNYEAQ. Here the CDR3 reads CASSLGVQIQETQYF. The CDR3 DNA follows: TGTGCCAGCAGCTTAGGGGTCCAGATACAAGAGACCCAGTACTTC. Combining the CDR3 with reference TRBV7-6 and TRBJ2-5 gives the whole variable domain GAGVSQSPRYKVTKRGQDVALRCDPISGHVSLYWYRQALGQGPEFLTYFNYEAQQDKSGLPNDRFSAERPEGSISTLTIQRTEQRDSAMYRCASSLGVQIQETQYFGPGTRLLVL.

This clonotype was recorded a few times. The chain combines TRBV12-3 or TRBV12-4 with TRBJ2-5, with no clear D. The CDR3 sequence is 13 residues long. V was cut by 2 bases and J by 5 bases, with 9 bases left in between. The CDR3 nucleotides read TGTGCCAGCAGTTTAATGGTCCGGGAGACCCAGTACTTC. Translation gives CASSLMVRETQYF.

This clonotype was counted many times. V usage is TRBV29-1 and J usage is TRBJ1-2; 7 positions match TRBD1. This CDR3 is 13 amino acids long. Germline V gene data show CDR1 as SQVTM and CDR2 as ANQGSEA. V lost 4 bases to trimming and J lost 5 bases; unmatched junction nucleotides: 7. The CDR3, as DNA: TGCAGCGTTGGAGGGGGCGCGAGTTATGGCTACACCTTC. Translated: CSVGGGASYGYTF.

This clonotype was observed a few times. This chain links TRBV20-1 with TRBJ2-1; D tentatively fits TRBD1 or TRBD2 (5 bases each). Germline V CDR1 and CDR2: DFQATT, SNEGSKA (reference sequence). This CDR3 has 14 amino acids. Trimming took off 6 bases at V and 10 bases at J, with 22 bases between the two ends. The CDR3 DNA reads TGCAGTGCCACTGGAGCCAATCTCGGGGCCGAGCAGTTCTTC. The encoded protein is CSATGANLGAEQFF.

The chain combines TRBV10-3 with TRBJ2-3, with 8 bases that match TRBD1. The CDR3 runs 15 residues. The germline CDR1 and CDR2 sequences are ENHRY and SYGVKD. V shed 6 bases and J 1 base; nucleotides not matched to a gene: 6. CDR3 bases: TGTGCCATCAGAAAGGCAGGGGGCGGCACAGATACGCAGTATTTT. Translation gives CAIRKAGGGTDTQYF.

Only a few counts were recorded for this clonotype. The J gene is TRBJ1-2, the V gene TRBV20-1, with TRBD1 identical over 8 bases. Germline V lookup: CDR1 DFQATT, CDR2 SNEGSKA (reference sequence). The J segment lost 8 bases and the V segment lost 0 bases, leaving 11 bases of the junction unmatched. The CDR3 covers 15 residues. The CDR3 DNA reads as TGCAGTGCTAGAGACTCCGGGACAGGCAATCTGGGCTACACCTTC. It encodes CSARDSGTGNLGYTF.

The V and J genes are TRBV6-5 and TRBJ2-7; D is undetermined. The length of the CDR3 is 15 residues. The germline V and J ends were trimmed by 4 bases and 2 bases, with 15 bases remaining between them. Germline V gene lookup returns CDR1 MNHEY and CDR2 SVGAGI. In DNA form, the CDR3 reads TGTGCCAGCAGTTCGCGGCCCCCGGGCCCCTACGAGCAGTACTTC. It specifies CASSSRPPGPYEQYF.

The CDR3 nucleotides read TGTGCCAGCAGTAAAAGGAGAACAGGGTTTGATACGCAGTATTTT. This translates into CASSKRRTGFDTQYF. The chain carries TRBV2 and TRBJ2-3, with D possibly TRBD1 on 6 matching bases. The CDR3 is made up of 15 amino acids. V was shortened by 5 bases and J by 6 bases, with 18 bases between the two germline ends. CDR1 and CDR2 from the germline V gene are SNHLY and FYNNEI.

A few counts support this clonotype. The CDR3 protein is CASSFGRTSLSTDTQYF. The CDR3 DNA follows: TGTGCCAGCAGCTTTGGTAGAACCTCCCTCTCCACAGATACGCAGTATTTT. The rearrangement uses TRBV11-2 and TRBJ2-3; D is ambiguous. V gave up 3 bases and J gave up 2 bases, with 18 bases separating them. Looked up from germline, CDR1 is SGHAT and CDR2 is FQNNGV. The CDR3 totals 17 residues.

The table lists this clonotype with a few counts. The chain couples TRBV13 to TRBJ2-5; tentatively, D is TRBD2 (6 bases). The V gene's germline CDR1 is PRHDT and CDR2 FYEKMQ (reference sequence). V lost 6 bases to trimming and J lost 5 bases, with 19 bases between them. This CDR3 is built from 15 residues. The CDR3 sequence is CASSSGRLEVETQYF. As DNA, the CDR3 is TGTGCCAGCAGTAGCGGACGGTTGGAGGTGGAGACCCAGTACTTC.

The V and J genes are TRBV10-3 and TRBJ2-3; TRBD2 matches at 8 bases. The CDR3 totals 13 residues. V lost 11 bases to trimming and J lost 2 bases; unmatched junction nucleotides: 6. From germline, CDR1 is ENHRY and CDR2 SYGVKD. The CDR3 reads CASGRGVTDTQYF. CDR3 in DNA: TGTGCCTCCGGGCGGGGGGTCACAGATACGCAGTATTTT.